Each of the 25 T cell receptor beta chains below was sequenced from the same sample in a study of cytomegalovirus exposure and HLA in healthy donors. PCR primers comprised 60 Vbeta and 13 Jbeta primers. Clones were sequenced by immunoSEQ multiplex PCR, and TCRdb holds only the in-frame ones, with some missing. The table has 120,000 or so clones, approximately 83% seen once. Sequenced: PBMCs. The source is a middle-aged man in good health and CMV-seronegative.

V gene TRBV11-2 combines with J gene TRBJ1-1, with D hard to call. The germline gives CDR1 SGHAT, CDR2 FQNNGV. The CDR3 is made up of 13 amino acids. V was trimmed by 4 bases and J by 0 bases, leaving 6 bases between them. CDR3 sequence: CASSSVLNTEAFF. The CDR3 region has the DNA TGTGCCAGCAGCTCCGTCCTGAACACTGAAGCTTTCTTT.

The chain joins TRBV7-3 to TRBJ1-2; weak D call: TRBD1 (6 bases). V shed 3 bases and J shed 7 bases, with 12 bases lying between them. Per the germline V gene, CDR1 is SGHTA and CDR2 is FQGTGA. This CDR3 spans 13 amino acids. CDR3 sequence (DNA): TGTGCCAGCAGCTTTACAGGGTCCTCTGGCTACACCTTC. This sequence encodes CASSFTGSSGYTF. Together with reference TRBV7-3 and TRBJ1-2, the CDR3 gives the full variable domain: GAGVSQTPSNKVTEKGKYVELRCDPISGHTALYWYRQSLGQGPEFLIYFQGTGAADDSGLPNDRFFAVRPEGSVSTLKIQRTERGDSAVYLCASSFTGSSGYTFGSGTRLTVV.

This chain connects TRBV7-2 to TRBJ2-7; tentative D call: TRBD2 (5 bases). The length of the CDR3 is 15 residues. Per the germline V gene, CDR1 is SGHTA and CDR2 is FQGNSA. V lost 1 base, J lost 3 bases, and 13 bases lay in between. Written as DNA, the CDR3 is TGTGCCAGCAGCTTAGGTGGAGGTAGCCTCTACGAGCAGTACTTC. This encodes CASSLGGGSLYEQYF.

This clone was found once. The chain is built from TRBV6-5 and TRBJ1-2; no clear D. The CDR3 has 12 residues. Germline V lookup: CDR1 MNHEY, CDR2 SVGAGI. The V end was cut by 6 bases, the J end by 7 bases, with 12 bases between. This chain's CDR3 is CASRRASVGYTF. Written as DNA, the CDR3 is TGTGCCAGCAGGAGGGCCTCGGTTGGCTACACCTTC.

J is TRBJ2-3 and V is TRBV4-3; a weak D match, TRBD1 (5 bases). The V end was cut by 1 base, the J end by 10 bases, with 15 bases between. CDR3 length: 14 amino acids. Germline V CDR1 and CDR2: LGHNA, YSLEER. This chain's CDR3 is CASSQAPDQGSQYF. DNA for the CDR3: TGCGCCAGCAGCCAAGCCCCCGACCAGGGATCGCAGTATTTT.

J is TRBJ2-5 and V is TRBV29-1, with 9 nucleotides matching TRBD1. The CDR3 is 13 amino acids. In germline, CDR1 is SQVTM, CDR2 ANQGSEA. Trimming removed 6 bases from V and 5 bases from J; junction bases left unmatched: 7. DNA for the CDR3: TGCAGCGTCCCGGGACAGGGAAGGGAGACCCAGTACTTC. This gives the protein CSVPGQGRETQYF.

CDR3: CASSRLLAANTGELFF. In nucleotides, the CDR3 is TGTGCCAGCAGCCGACTCCTAGCGGCGAACACCGGGGAGCTGTTTTTT. The V call is TRBV7-8, the J call TRBJ2-2; TRBD2 aligns across 7 bases. V was clipped by 5 bases and J by 0 bases; unmatched bases: 6. The CDR3 runs to 16 residues. In germline, CDR1 is SGHVS, CDR2 FQNEAQ.

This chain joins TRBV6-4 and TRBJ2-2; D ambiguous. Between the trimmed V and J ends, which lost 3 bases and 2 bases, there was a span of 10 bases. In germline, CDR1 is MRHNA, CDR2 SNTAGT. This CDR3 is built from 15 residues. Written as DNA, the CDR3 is TGTGCCAGCAGTGAACTGGCGGATAACACCGGGGAGCTGTTTTTT. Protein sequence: CASSELADNTGELFF.

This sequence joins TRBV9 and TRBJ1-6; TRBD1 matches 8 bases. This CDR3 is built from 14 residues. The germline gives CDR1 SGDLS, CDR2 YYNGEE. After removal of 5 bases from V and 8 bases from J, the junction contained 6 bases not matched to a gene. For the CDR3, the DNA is TGTGCCAGCAGTTCTGGACAGGGAGATTCACCCCTCCACTTT. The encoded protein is CASSSGQGDSPLHF.

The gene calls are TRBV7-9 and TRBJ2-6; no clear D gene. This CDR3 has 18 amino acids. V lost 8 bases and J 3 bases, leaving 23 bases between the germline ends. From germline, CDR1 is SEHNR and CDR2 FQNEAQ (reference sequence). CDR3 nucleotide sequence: TGTGCCAGCCCCCGGAAGGAACAGAGTAAAGGTGGGGCCAACGTCCTGACTTTC. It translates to CASPRKEQSKGGANVLTF.

The DNA for the CDR3 is TGCGCCAGCAGCTTAGTTCCGGGACAGCAAAACAATGAGCAGTTCTTC. Translation: CASSLVPGQQNNEQFF. The chain joins TRBV5-1 to TRBJ2-1; 7 bases map to TRBD1. V gave up 2 bases and J gave up 5 bases; unmatched junction bases: 10. The CDR3 runs 16 residues. Germline lookup yields CDR1 SGHRS and CDR2 YFSETQ.

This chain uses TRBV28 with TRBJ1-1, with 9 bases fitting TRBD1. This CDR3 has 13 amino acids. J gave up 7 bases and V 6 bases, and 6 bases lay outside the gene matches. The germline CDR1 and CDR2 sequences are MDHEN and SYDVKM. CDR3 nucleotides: TGTGCCAGCAGGGAATGGACAGGGGATGAAGCTTTCTTT. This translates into CASREWTGDEAFF. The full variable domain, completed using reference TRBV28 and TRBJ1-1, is DVKVTQSSRYLVKRTGEKVFLECVQDMDHENMFWYRQDPGLGLRLIYFSYDVKMKEKGDIPEGYSVSREKKERFSLILESASTNQTSMYLCASREWTGDEAFFGQGTRLTVV.

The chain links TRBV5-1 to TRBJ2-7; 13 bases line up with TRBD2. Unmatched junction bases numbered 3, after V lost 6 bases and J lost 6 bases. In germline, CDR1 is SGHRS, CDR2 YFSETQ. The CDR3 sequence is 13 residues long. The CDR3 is CASKGLAGFEQYF. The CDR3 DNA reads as TGCGCCAGCAAGGGACTAGCGGGATTCGAGCAGTACTTC.

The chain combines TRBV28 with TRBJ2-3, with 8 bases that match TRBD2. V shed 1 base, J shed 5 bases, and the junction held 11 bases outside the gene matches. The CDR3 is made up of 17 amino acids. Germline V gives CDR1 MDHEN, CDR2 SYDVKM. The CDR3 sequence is CASSLLGAGGLIDTQYF. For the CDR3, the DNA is TGTGCCAGCAGTTTATTGGGGGCGGGGGGCCTAATAGATACGCAGTATTTT.

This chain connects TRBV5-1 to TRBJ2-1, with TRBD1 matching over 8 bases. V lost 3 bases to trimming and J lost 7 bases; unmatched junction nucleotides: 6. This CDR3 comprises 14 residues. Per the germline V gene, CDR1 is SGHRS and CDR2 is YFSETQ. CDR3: CASSSGQVGNEQFF. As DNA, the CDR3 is TGCGCCAGCAGCTCGGGACAGGTCGGGAATGAGCAGTTCTTC.

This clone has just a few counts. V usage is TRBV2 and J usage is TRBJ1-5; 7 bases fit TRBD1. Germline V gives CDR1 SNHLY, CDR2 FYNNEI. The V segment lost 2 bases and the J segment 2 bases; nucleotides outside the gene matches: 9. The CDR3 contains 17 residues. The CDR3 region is CASSENQGGAGNQPQHF. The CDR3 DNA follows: TGTGCCAGCAGTGAAAACCAAGGGGGCGCGGGCAATCAGCCCCAGCATTTT.

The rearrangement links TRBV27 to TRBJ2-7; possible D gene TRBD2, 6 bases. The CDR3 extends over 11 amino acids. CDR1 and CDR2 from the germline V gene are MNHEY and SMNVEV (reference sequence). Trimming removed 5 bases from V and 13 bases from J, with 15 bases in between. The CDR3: CASSARGIRYF. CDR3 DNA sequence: TGTGCCAGCAGTGCCCGGGGGATACGTTACTTC.

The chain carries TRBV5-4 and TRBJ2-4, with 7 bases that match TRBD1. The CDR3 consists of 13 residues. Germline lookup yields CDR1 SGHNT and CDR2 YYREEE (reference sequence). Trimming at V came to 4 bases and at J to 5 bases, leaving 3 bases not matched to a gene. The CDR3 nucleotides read TGTGCCAGCAGCGCCGGGACAGAAAACATTCAGTACTTC. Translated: CASSAGTENIQYF. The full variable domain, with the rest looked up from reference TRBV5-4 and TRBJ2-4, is ETGVTQSPTHLIKTRGQQVTLRCSSQSGHNTVSWYQQALGQGPQFIFQYYREEENGRGNFPPRFSGLQFPNYSSELNVNALELDDSALYLCASSAGTENIQYFGAGTRLSVL.

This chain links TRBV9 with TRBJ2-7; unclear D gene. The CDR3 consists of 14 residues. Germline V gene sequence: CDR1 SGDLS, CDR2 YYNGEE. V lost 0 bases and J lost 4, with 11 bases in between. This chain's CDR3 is CASSVDVSAYEQYF. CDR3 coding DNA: TGTGCCAGCAGCGTAGATGTCAGTGCTTACGAGCAGTACTTC.

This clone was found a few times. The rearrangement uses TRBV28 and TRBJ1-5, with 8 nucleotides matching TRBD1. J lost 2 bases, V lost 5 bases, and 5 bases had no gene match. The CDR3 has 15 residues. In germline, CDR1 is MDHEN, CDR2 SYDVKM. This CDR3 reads CASSRTGYGNQPQHF. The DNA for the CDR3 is TGTGCCAGCAGTCGGACAGGGTACGGCAATCAGCCCCAGCATTTT. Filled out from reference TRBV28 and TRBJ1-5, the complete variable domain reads DVKVTQSSRYLVKRTGEKVFLECVQDMDHENMFWYRQDPGLGLRLIYFSYDVKMKEKGDIPEGYSVSREKKERFSLILESASTNQTSMYLCASSRTGYGNQPQHFGDGTRLSIL.

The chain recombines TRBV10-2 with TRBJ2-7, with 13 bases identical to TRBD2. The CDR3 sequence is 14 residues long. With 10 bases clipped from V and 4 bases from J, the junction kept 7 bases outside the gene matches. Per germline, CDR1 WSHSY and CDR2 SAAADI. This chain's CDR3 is CATGGLAGDYEQYF. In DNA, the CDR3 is TGCGCCACCGGTGGACTAGCGGGGGATTACGAGCAGTACTTC.

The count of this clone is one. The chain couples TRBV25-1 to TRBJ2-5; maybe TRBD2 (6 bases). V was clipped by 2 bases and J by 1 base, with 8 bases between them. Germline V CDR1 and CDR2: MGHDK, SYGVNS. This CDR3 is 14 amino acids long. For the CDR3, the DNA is TGTGCCAGCAGTGAACGCGGGGTCCAAGAGACCCAGTACTTC. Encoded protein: CASSERGVQETQYF.

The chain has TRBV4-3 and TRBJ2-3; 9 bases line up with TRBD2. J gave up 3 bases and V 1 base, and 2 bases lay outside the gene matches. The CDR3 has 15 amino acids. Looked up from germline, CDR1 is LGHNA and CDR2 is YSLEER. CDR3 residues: CASSQGGGATDTQYF. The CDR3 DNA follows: TGCGCCAGCAGCCAAGGCGGGGGGGCGACAGATACGCAGTATTTT.

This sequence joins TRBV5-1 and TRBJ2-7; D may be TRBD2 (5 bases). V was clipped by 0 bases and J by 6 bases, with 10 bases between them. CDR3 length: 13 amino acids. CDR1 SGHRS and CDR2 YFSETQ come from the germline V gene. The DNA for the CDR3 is TGCGCCAGCAGCTTGGGCGGAGGAGGCGAGCAGTACTTC. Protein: CASSLGGGGEQYF.

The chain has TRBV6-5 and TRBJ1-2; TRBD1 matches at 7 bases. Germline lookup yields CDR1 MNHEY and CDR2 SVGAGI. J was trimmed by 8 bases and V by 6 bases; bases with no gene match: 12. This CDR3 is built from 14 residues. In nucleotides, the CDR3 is TGTGCCAGCAGCCTCTTGGGACAGCGAGGAGGCTACACCTTC. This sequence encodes CASSLLGQRGGYTF.